This paragraph covers one TCR beta chain sequence. These data are taken from a study of cytomegalovirus exposure and HLA in healthy donors. In the PCR, 60 Vbeta and 13 Jbeta primers were used. The method was immunoSEQ multiplex PCR; TCRdb's version includes in-frame clones alone and lacks a portion of them. This sample has around 91,000 clones, with roughly four fifths found just once. What was sequenced was PBMCs. This TCR was sampled from a woman between 40 and 50 years old in good health and CMV-seropositive.

For the CDR3, the DNA is TGTGCCAGCAGCATGGGACTAGCGGGAGTTCCCGGGGAGCTGTTTTTT. It encodes CASSMGLAGVPGELFF. This rearrangement joins TRBV9 to TRBJ2-2; the match to TRBD2 covers 14 bases. The V gene end was trimmed by 4 bases and the J gene end by 6 bases; junction bases not matched to a gene: 5. There are 16 residues in the CDR3. The germline gives CDR1 SGDLS, CDR2 YYNGEE.